This T cell receptor (beta chain) was sequenced for a study of T cells of healthy individuals. Trimming removed 1 base at V and 4 bases at J, with 8 bases between. The germline gives CDR1 SGHTA, CDR2 FQGNSA. This CDR3 spans 14 amino acids. This clonotype was seen at least ten times. TCRdb recomputed calls from the 5' RACE reads with MiXCR, one row per CDR3 protein. This sample has 75,000 to 95,000 distinct CDR3 sequences, with roughly 5% found just once. This sequence originates from a female donor in good health. This sequence joins TRBV7-2 and TRBJ2-4, with D perhaps TRBD1 or TRBD2 (5 bases each). The CDR3 here is CASSLDGAKNIQYF. In nucleotides, the CDR3 is TGTGCCAGCAGCTTAGACGGGGCAAAAAACATTCAGTACTTC.